This TCR beta chain was recorded in a study of T cells expressing NK-cell markers. Overall study context: TCR beta repertoires came from sorted CD3+CD56+NKG2C+, CD3+CD56+NKG2C- and CD3+CD56-NKG2C+ T cells.

For this clonotype: No antigen is known for it.

General study results and limits: The dominant NKG2C+ clonotypes represented about 1.0-7.0% of CD8+ T cells in about six donors. HCMV specificity was not established for the expanded NKG2C+ T cell clones.

Germline CDR1 is MNHEY and CDR2 is SMNVEV (reference sequence). The CDR3 has 16 amino acids. As the method of synthesis, 5'RACE template switching with UMIs yielded TCR beta cDNA. TCRdb re-called the 5' RACE reads and shows each CDR3 protein once, DNA omitted. The data include about 540,000 distinct CDR3 sequences; the top ten clones carry roughly 3.4%. This sequence joins TRBV27 and TRBJ2-2. The material sequenced was blood T cells: a sorted CD56 or NKG2C T cell subset, CD4+ or CD8+ T cells, or bulk PBMC T cells (not recorded which). The receptor comes from a man in his late teens or twenties in good health. The CDR3 is CASSLSLNTFTGELFF.